The 23 T cell receptor beta chains below were found in one sample sequenced in a study of blood T cell repertoires in COVID-19. TCRdb's table, derived via immunoSEQ multiplex PCR, lists solely in-frame clones and lacks some. The sample records over 110,000 clones, approximately 88% being singletons. Sample: peripheral blood. The receptors stem from a human donor in a cohort sampled during active COVID-19.

This clone was counted a single time. The chain joins TRBV5-5 to TRBJ1-2; maybe TRBD1 (5 bases). Germline V gene data show CDR1 as SGHKS and CDR2 as YYEKEE (reference sequence). CDR3 length: 14 amino acids. V lost 0 bases to trimming and J lost 4 bases, with 10 bases between them. Here the CDR3 reads CASSLATASYGYTF. DNA of the CDR3: TGTGCCAGCAGCTTGGCGACAGCCTCCTATGGCTACACCTTC.

This clone turned up a few times. The CDR3 is CASSIALGGGQPQHF. CDR3 coding DNA: TGTGCCAGTAGTATAGCCCTTGGGGGGGGTCAGCCCCAGCATTTT. The chain joins TRBV19 to TRBJ1-5; the D gene is possibly TRBD1 (5 bases). Germline CDR1 reads LNHDA; CDR2 reads SQIVND (reference sequence). The CDR3 covers 15 residues. V lost 1 base, J lost 6 bases, and 13 bases lay in between.

A few counts support this clone. The gene calls are TRBV19 and TRBJ1-1; D not resolved. This CDR3 region has 15 residues. Per the germline V gene, CDR1 is LNHDA and CDR2 is SQIVND (reference sequence). Trimming removed 7 bases at V and 0 bases at J, with 15 bases between. Written as DNA, the CDR3 is TGTGCCAGTACCACCTTTCTCGACATGAACACTGAAGCTTTCTTT. This translates into CASTTFLDMNTEAFF.

This chain uses TRBV7-2 with TRBJ2-7, with D possibly being TRBD2 (6 bases). CDR1 and CDR2 from the germline V gene are SGHTA and FQGNSA. Trimming stripped 5 bases from V and 6 bases from J, with 17 bases between. This CDR3 has 14 amino acids. CDR3 nucleotide sequence: TGTGCCAGCAGCCCGCAACCTCAGGGAGGCGAGCAGTACTTC. As protein: CASSPQPQGGEQYF.

The chain couples TRBV5-6 to TRBJ2-1, with TRBD2 matching 8 bases. J was trimmed by 8 bases and V by 5 bases; bases with no gene match: 12. CDR1 SGHDT and CDR2 YYEEEE come from the germline V gene. The CDR3 runs 15 residues. CDR3 sequence reads: CASRLTGGPKDEQFF. The CDR3 bases are TGTGCCAGCAGACTGACGGGGGGGCCTAAAGATGAGCAGTTCTTC.

The chain uses TRBV7-9 and TRBJ1-2, with TRBD1 matching 9 bases. The CDR3 spans 13 residues. Unmatched junction bases numbered 5, after V lost 4 bases and J lost 8 bases. The germline V gene has CDR1 SEHNR and CDR2 FQNEAQ (reference sequence). The CDR3 DNA is TGTGCCAGCAGCTCACAGGGGGCGCGGGGCTACACCTTC. It encodes CASSSQGARGYTF.

The chain employs TRBV11-1 and TRBJ2-7, with D perhaps TRBD2 (5 bases). CDR3 length: 12 residues. The germline V and J ends were trimmed by 5 bases and 2 bases, with 7 bases remaining between them. Germline CDR1 reads SGHAT; CDR2 reads FQDESV (reference sequence). The CDR3 DNA reads as TGTGCCAGCAGCCCGGGGACCTACGAGCAGTACTTC. This sequence encodes CASSPGTYEQYF. The variable domain in full, completed from reference TRBV11-1 and TRBJ2-7, reads EAEVAQSPRYKITEKSQAVAFWCDPISGHATLYWYRQILGQGPELLVQFQDESVVDDSQLPKDRFSAERLKGVDSTLKIQPAELGDSAMYLCASSPGTYEQYFGPGTRLTVT.

V gene TRBV3-1 (or the pseudogene TRBV3-2) combines with J gene TRBJ1-4; D might be TRBD1 (5 bases). CDR1 LGHDT and CDR2 YNNKEL come from the germline V gene (reference sequence). V lost 0 bases, J lost 7 bases, and 15 bases lay in between. CDR3 length: 16 residues. The CDR3 DNA reads TGTGCCAGCAGCCAAGACTGGGGCAGGGCTGGTGAAAAACTGTTTTTT. Translated, it gives CASSQDWGRAGEKLFF.

The V and J genes are TRBV4-3 and TRBJ1-1; maybe TRBD1 (5 bases). The CDR3 is 15 residues long. Germline CDR1 is LGHNA and CDR2 is YSLEER. Trimming removed 0 bases from V and 4 bases from J, with 12 bases in between. As DNA, the CDR3 is TGCGCCAGCAGCCAAGAAGGGGTACCTGGCACTGAAGCTTTCTTT. Translating it yields CASSQEGVPGTEAFF.

The chain carries TRBV4-1 and TRBJ2-7; 8 nucleotides align to TRBD2. The CDR3 extends over 17 amino acids. The junction had 13 bases not matched to a gene; V was cut back by 1 base and J by 5 bases. Germline CDR1 and CDR2: MGHRA and YSYEKL. CDR3 sequence: CASSQVLVAGPVDEQYF. Written as DNA, the CDR3 is TGCGCCAGCAGCCAAGTCTTGGTAGCGGGGCCGGTGGACGAGCAGTACTTC.

The rearrangement uses TRBV5-5 and TRBJ2-1; 11 bases align to TRBD2. The CDR3 is made up of 17 amino acids. Germline-derived CDR1 and CDR2 are SGHKS and YYEKEE (reference sequence). After removal of 0 bases from V and 4 bases from J, the junction contained 6 bases not matched to a gene. CDR3 in DNA: TGTGCCAGCAGCTTGGAACTAGCGGGGGCTACGTACAATGAGCAGTTCTTC. It codes for CASSLELAGATYNEQFF. Drawing the rest from reference TRBV5-5 and TRBJ2-1, the complete variable domain is DAGVTQSPTHLIKTRGQQVTLRCSPISGHKSVSWYQQVLGQGPQFIFQYYEKEERGRGNFPDRFSARQFPNYSSELNVNALLLGDSALYLCASSLELAGATYNEQFFGPGTRLTVL.

The V gene is TRBV30, the J gene TRBJ1-6, with 7 positions matching TRBD1. Germline V gives CDR1 GTSNPN, CDR2 SVGIG (reference sequence). Trimming at V came to 7 bases and at J to 5 bases, leaving 5 bases not matched to a gene. This CDR3 is built from 13 residues. As DNA, the CDR3 is TGTGCCTTGACAGGGAAGCATAATTCACCCCTCCACTTT. This codes for CALTGKHNSPLHF.

The rearrangement joins TRBV6-2 or TRBV6-3 to TRBJ2-5; TRBD1 matches 8 bases. Losses at the gene ends were 2 bases for V and 7 bases for J; bases not matched to a gene: 9. The CDR3 is made up of 15 amino acids. The germline gives CDR1 MNHEY, CDR2 SVGEGT. The CDR3 nucleotides read TGTGCCAGCAGTTACGTGGTTAACAGGGGGGCGACCCAGTACTTC. It codes for CASSYVVNRGATQYF.

This chain links TRBV9 with TRBJ2-5; the match to TRBD2 covers 7 bases. CDR1 is SGDLS and CDR2 is YYNGEE in the germline V gene. The ends lost 0 bases at V and 7 bases at J; junction bases unmatched: 3. CDR3 length: 13 residues. CDR3 in amino acids: CASSVGREGTQYF. The CDR3 nucleotides read TGTGCCAGCAGCGTAGGCAGGGAGGGGACCCAGTACTTC.

The genes are TRBV14 and TRBJ2-3; 8 positions agree with TRBD2. The trim removed 3 bases at V and 4 bases at J, leaving 3 bases unmatched. Germline lookup yields CDR1 SGHDN and CDR2 FVKESK. The length of the CDR3 is 14 residues. This CDR3 is CASSHAGGPDTQYF. CDR3 coding DNA: TGTGCCAGCAGCCACGCGGGGGGCCCAGATACGCAGTATTTT.

This clone was counted a single time. The CDR3 DNA reads TGTGCCAGCAGCTTAGTAGGGACAGGGGTTAATGAAAAACTGTTTTTT. Translation: CASSLVGTGVNEKLFF. This chain joins TRBV7-6 and TRBJ1-4; 10 nucleotides agree with TRBD1. The CDR3 runs 16 residues. CDR1 SGHVS and CDR2 FNYEAQ come from the germline V gene. V lost 1 base and J lost 4; bases outside the gene matches: 3. Complete variable domain (other parts from reference TRBV7-6 and TRBJ1-4): GAGVSQSPRYKVTKRGQDVALRCDPISGHVSLYWYRQALGQGPEFLTYFNYEAQQDKSGLPNDRFSAERPEGSISTLTIQRTEQRDSAMYRCASSLVGTGVNEKLFFGSGTQLSVL.

V and J are TRBV7-2 and TRBJ2-3, with TRBD2 identical over 11 bases. The CDR3 runs 18 residues. The germline V gene encodes CDR1 SGHTA and CDR2 FQGNSA. The ends lost 3 bases at V and 6 bases at J; junction bases unmatched: 14. CDR3 nucleotides: TGTGCCAGCAGCTTTGGGTTGGATAGCGGGGGGGCAGCCGATACGCAGTATTTT. Amino acids: CASSFGLDSGGAADTQYF.

This chain links TRBV30 with TRBJ1-3, with a tentative D call TRBD1 (5 bases). This CDR3 is 14 amino acids long. Germline lookup yields CDR1 GTSNPN and CDR2 SVGIG (reference sequence). Trimming pared 1 base from V and 2 bases from J, leaving 9 bases between. As DNA, the CDR3 is TGTGCCTGGAGTGACACAGGAACTGGAAACACCATATATTTT. Amino acids: CAWSDTGTGNTIYF.

This chain connects TRBV6-6 to TRBJ1-6; D remains unclear. The germline V gene has CDR1 MNHNY and CDR2 SVGAGI (reference sequence). V lost 7 bases and J lost 0, with 7 bases in between. This CDR3 is 14 amino acids long. CDR3 DNA: TGTGCCAGCACCCAGGCCTCCTATAATTCACCCCTCCACTTT. Translated: CASTQASYNSPLHF.

CDR3 DNA: TGCGCCAGCAGCCAAGGGACAGGGGGCGGTGGCACTGAAGCTTTCTTT. The encoded protein is CASSQGTGGGGTEAFF. The chain joins TRBV4-1 to TRBJ1-1; 11 nucleotides line up with TRBD1. Germline V gives CDR1 MGHRA, CDR2 YSYEKL. CDR3 length: 16 residues. V shed 1 base and J 4 bases; nucleotides not matched to a gene: 5.

This chain joins TRBV7-6 and TRBJ2-7; TRBD1 matches at 8 bases. V trimming: 5 bases; J trimming: 3 bases; junction bases outside the gene matches: 9. Germline V gives CDR1 SGHVS, CDR2 FNYEAQ. This CDR3 contains 15 residues. Here the CDR3 reads CASSLGQGPGYEQYF. CDR3 bases: TGTGCCAGCAGCCTAGGACAGGGACCTGGCTACGAGCAGTACTTC.

Here the CDR3 DNA reads TGTGCCAGCAGCTTGGAACTAGCGGGGGGACGCAATGAGCAGTTCTTC. Its protein product is CASSLELAGGRNEQFF. This sequence joins TRBV5-6 and TRBJ2-1, with 12 bases fitting TRBD2. The CDR3 is made up of 16 amino acids. The trim removed 0 bases at V and 6 bases at J, leaving 4 bases unmatched. Germline CDR1 reads SGHDT; CDR2 reads YYEEEE.

This clone has at least ten counts. J is TRBJ2-7 and V is TRBV4-3; 10 bases are a match to TRBD1. Germline V gives CDR1 LGHNA, CDR2 YSLEER. The length of the CDR3 is 16 residues. V was pared by 4 bases and J by 6 bases, with 12 bases of the junction left unmatched. CDR3 bases: TGCGCCAGCAGCCGAGCAGTCCGGGACAGGGGATCCGAGCAGTACTTC. This translates into CASSRAVRDRGSEQYF.